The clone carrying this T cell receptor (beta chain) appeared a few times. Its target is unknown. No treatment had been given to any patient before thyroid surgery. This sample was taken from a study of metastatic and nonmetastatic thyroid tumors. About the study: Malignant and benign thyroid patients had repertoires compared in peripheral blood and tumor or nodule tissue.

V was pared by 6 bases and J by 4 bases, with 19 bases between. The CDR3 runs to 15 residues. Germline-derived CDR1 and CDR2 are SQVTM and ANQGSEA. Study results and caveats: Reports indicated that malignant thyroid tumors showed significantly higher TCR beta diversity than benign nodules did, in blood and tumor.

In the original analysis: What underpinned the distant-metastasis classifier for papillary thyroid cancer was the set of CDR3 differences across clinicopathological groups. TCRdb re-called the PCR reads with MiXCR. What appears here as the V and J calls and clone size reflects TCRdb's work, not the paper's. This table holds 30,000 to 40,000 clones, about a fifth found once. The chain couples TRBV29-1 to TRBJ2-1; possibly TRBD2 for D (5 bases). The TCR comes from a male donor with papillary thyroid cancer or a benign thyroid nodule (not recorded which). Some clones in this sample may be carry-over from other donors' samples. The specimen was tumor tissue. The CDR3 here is CSVLRDGGLYNEQFF. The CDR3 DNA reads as TGCAGCGTCCTACGTGATGGAGGCCTGTACAATGAGCAGTTCTTC.